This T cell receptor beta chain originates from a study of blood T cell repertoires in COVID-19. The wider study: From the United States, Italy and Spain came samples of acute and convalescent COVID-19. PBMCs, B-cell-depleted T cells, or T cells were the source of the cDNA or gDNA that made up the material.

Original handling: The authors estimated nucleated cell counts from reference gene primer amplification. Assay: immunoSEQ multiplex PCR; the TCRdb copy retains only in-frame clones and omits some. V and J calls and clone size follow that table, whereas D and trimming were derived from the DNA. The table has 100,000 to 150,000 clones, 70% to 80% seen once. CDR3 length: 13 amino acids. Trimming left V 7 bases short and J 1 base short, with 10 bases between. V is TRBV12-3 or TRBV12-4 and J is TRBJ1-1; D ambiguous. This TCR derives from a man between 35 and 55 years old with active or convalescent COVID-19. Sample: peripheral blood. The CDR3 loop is CASTTTGNTEAFF. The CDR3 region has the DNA TGTGCCAGCACCACTACGGGGAACACTGAAGCTTTCTTT.